This TCR beta chain was identified in a study of shared clonotypes between healthy human individuals (TCRdb year 2020). A note on the overall study: The cohort comprised a couple of women and a few men aged 18 to 49 years. For each donor, CD4 naive and CD4 memory were each run on three plates, CD8 naive on two plates, and CD8 memory on one plate. To estimate repertoire size and how much clonotypes are shared between individuals, the study performed deep sequencing of blood TCR repertoires from a handful of healthy adults. To increase sequencing depth and limit assay-specific biases, TCR repertoire library preparation and sequencing were carried out by different laboratories using diverse techniques. Each donor's leukapheresis produced roughly between roughly 0.9 and 8.9 billion PBMCs. Here is what the overall study found, with its caveats: Only blood was sampled, and tissue TCR repertoires likely differ from those in blood. Naive subsets generally had larger estimated clonotype richness than memory subsets. Compared with non-shared clonotypes, clonotypes shared by all four sorted-subset donors had higher generation probabilities. Incomplete sequencing was indicated by rarefaction of sorted-subset datasets, despite the large sequencing depth. The small number of donors limited the genetic and exposure-history diversity represented. When four donors were compared, the shared fraction of clonotypes was 5% to 6.5% for naive CD4, around 3.6% for naive CD8, roughly 2.3% for memory CD4, and under 0.5% for memory CD8. Pairwise subsampling indicated that sequencing depth was expected to affect the degree of clonotype sharing among donors.

The junction carries 21 bases between V and J, which are trimmed by 4 bases and 0 bases respectively. Reading the germline V gene gives CDR1 SGHAT and CDR2 FQNNGV. The CDR3 measures 18 amino acids from cysteine to phenylalanine. Only the CDR3 DNA stays, 54 bases, in frame from base 1. Using the deep immunoSEQ assay, multiplex PCR amplified TCR CDR3 regions from genomic DNA. Genomic DNA extracted from each cell subset was distributed evenly over all wells of several immunoSEQ 96-well plates, and each plate served as one replicate. For sorted subsets, roughly 200 ng of genomic DNA, equivalent to some 33,000 T cell genomes, went into each replicate PCR. Purified libraries were measured with a Qubit 3.0 fluorometer, size-checked on a Bioanalyzer 2100, and measured again with the KAPA Library Quantification kit. Every immunoSEQ 96-well plate was sequenced on a dedicated single-read 150-cycle Illumina NextSeq 550 flow cell. From the authors' description of their analysis: Because the immunoSEQ output included only junctional sequences and no quality scores, the filtering could not be the same as the filtering used for full-length reads. Sequences were annotated with PyIR, a Python wrapper for IgBLAST v1.9, using IMGT germline references to assign V/J genes and CDR3. Reads were filtered out if the reads had weak V/J assignments (E-value above 1e-6), no CDR3, stop codons, out-of-frame junctions, or ambiguous translated residues. A V3J clonotype was defined by an identical inferred V gene, J gene, and CDR3 amino acid sequence. Percentage overlap between repertoires was calculated by dividing the number of shared unique clonotypes by the size of the smaller repertoire. Repertoire richness was assessed with RTK rarefaction, the Chao1 estimator, and Recon v2.1 estimates of unobserved clonotypes. Generation probabilities for all TCRbeta clonotypes obtained by the gDNA method from a handful of donors were computed using OLGA. TCRdb retrieved this table from immuneACCESS and kept in-frame rearrangements only. Not all clones are present; in checked studies, unresolved V genes account for under half, and no reason is known for the remainder. V, J and clone size were drawn from that table, and D and trimming were deduced from the DNA. This sample is represented by approximately 810,000 clones; around 92% of them were singletons. The top ten constitute about 24% of the sample.

Comments on this clone: Its antigen has not been determined. No much larger clone is present one base from it, and per-base qualities are unavailable.

CD8 naive samples were obtained by positive selection for CCR7 among CD45RO-negative cells, yielding a CD45RA+CCR7+ population from which TemRA cells were excluded. The donors were healthy, HIV-negative adults who had no recently reported acute infections or vaccinations. Only Caucasian adults living in Nashville, Tennessee, USA were represented among the donors. After blood collection by leukapheresis, PBMCs were isolated using Ficoll-Histopaque density gradient centrifugation and then cryopreserved in the vapor phase of liquid nitrogen. Analytical flow cytometry was used to check the purity and quantity of every magnetically sorted T cell population. Genomic DNA was isolated from each sorted fraction and quantified by UV absorbance on a Nanodrop 2000c.

The material sequenced was naive CD8+ T cells sorted from blood. According to the study, the label for this sample's cell subset or site signals: CD45RA+CCR7+. The V and J segments used are TRBV11-2 and TRBJ2-5; the D gene cannot be named for sure. The TCR comes from a young man in good health. The bases read TGTGCCAGCAGCTGGCCGCGTGAAGCCGTAGCAGACCAAGAGACCCAGTACTTC. Its amino acids are CASSWPREAVADQETQYF.